This TCR beta chain comes out of a study of T cell repertoires in cytomegalovirus infection. The CDR3 consists of 15 residues. CDR1 is SGHTA and CDR2 is FQGNSA in the germline V gene. V was pared by 3 bases and J by 5 bases, with 14 bases between. This clonotype was seen more than once but under ten times. Its antigen remains unidentified. TCRdb independently ran MiXCR on the reads; one entry per CDR3 protein. This table has roughly 920,000 distinct CDR3 sequences, approximately 31% appearing once. This TCR was recovered from a human donor in good health (CMV status not recorded). Some clones in this sample may be carry-over from other donors' samples. The chain uses TRBV7-2 and TRBJ1-5; unclear D gene. Source: cultured CD8+ T cells from PBMCs, taken from culture after CMV antigen stimulation. CDR3 amino acids: CASSLTGERDQPQHF. The CDR3 DNA follows: TGTGCCAGCAGCTTGACGGGCGAGAGGGATCAGCCCCAGCATTTT. The whole variable domain, filled in from reference TRBV7-2 and TRBJ1-5, reads GAGVSQSPSNKVTEKGKDVELRCDPISGHTALYWYRQSLGQGLEFLIYFQGNSAPDKSGLPSDRFSAERTGGSVSTLTIQRTQQEDSAVYLCASSLTGERDQPQHFGDGTRLSIL.